This entry concerns a single T cell receptor (beta chain). Its binding antigen is unknown. Base qualities are not at hand, and no much larger clone is one base apart. Library prep was done by the immunoSEQ multiplex PCR assay. A mixture of 60 forward primers for TCR Vbeta segments and 13 reverse primers for TCR Jbeta segments was used in the multiplex PCR. A multiplex PCR assay on genomic DNA amplified the CDR3 region of rearranged TCR beta genes. The amplified TCR beta libraries were sequenced on the Illumina HiSeq System as 87-base-pair reads. Concerning the study's data processing: In a later analysis, roughly 80 million unique TCR beta chains were counted across the approximately 620 repertoires, and approximately 11 million of these chains were shared by at least two donors. Raw reads were error-corrected and collapsed into unique sequences with a nearest-neighbor algorithm that merged closely related sequences to remove PCR and sequencing errors. To assign V, D and J gene segments, CDR3 sequences were aligned to IMGT reference sequences. For a sequence to be retained, a match of at least six nucleotides to both a V gene segment and a J gene segment was required. Rearrangements were classified as productive when the CDR3 lacked stop codons and remained in frame with V and J, and all other rearrangements were classified as non-productive. CDR3 was defined according to IMGT convention as the region running from the second conserved V-encoded cysteine to the conserved J-encoded phenylalanine. In an earlier analysis of 587 of the donors, sequences lacking an unambiguous match to a single V gene segment were excluded. In an earlier analysis of roughly 500 of the donors, V segments were called functional above 56.7% productive rearrangements and were called segregating when the between-donor standard deviation exceeded 5%. A statistical classification framework was built to diagnose cytomegalovirus status from the catalog of TCR beta chain sequences. In a later analysis, TCR nucleotide sequences were compared against IMGT/GENE-DB human TR gene sequences so that V and J genes could be assigned. The TCRdist pipeline was used in a later analysis to assign CDR3 sequences and most-parsimonious VDJ recombination scenarios. A later analysis defined each TCR beta chain by its CDR3 amino acid sequence plus V-gene family, and excluded reads lacking a unique V-gene family. A later analysis removed over 500 highly shared, low-generation-probability nucleotide sequences to deal with suspected cross-contamination and a sequencing artifact. A later analysis calculated a clonal expansion index for each public chain from normalized within-repertoire ranks of inferred template counts. A later analysis computed generation probabilities with a VDJ recombination model fitted to out-of-frame rearrangements, and checked the results against IGoR. In a later analysis, hypergeometric tests were used to score TCR-TCR, TCR-HLA and TCR-CMV co-occurrence, with a repertoire-size bias correction applied to TCR pairs. False discovery rates were estimated in a later analysis by permuting HLA or CMV assignments 20 times. A later analysis grouped co-occurring TCRs with DBSCAN, adding TCRdist sequence similarity when clustering within HLA-allele-positive subsets. Repertoires with fewer than 30,000 or more than 120,000 public chains, plus five repertoires with anomalous nucleotide sharing, were excluded from co-occurrence clustering. The table was pulled from immuneACCESS by TCRdb, which kept in-frame rearrangements only. Such tables lose some clones; where checked, under half of the loss comes from unresolved V genes, and the rest has no known cause. V, J and clone size reflect that table, while D and trimming were determined from the DNA. In all, the sample holds around 140,000 clones, and 80% of those were seen once. In total, the top ten clones hold 4.5% of the sample.

The cohort was made up of approximately 700 healthy bone marrow donors. All cohort members were sampled while nominally healthy, although unrecorded immune exposures were likely present. The donor was CMV seronegative and belonged to the group of 352 seronegative cohort members. A peripheral blood sample was provided by each donor, and peripheral blood mononuclear cells were used for TCR beta sequencing. The Qiagen DNeasy Blood Extraction Kit was used to extract genomic DNA from the blood cell samples. This entry belongs to a study of cytomegalovirus exposure and HLA in healthy donors (dated by TCRdb to 2016 to 2017). About the study as a whole: An earlier analysis of roughly 500 of the donors reported approximately 290 Gb of sequence data and around 110 million unique TCR beta sequences from about 179 million T cells. An early release covering about 600 HLA-typed donors comprised about 320 gigabases of sequencing data and roughly 86 million unique TCR sequences. Among the roughly 400 genotyped donors, approximately 82% belonged to the genetic ancestry cluster associated with self-reported Caucasian donors. The aim of the study was to test whether cataloging public T cell receptors could identify signatures of past pathogen exposure. The study used immunosequencing to profile the T cell repertoires of about 670 subjects and linked those repertoires to cytomegalovirus serostatus. Besides the first cohort of approximately 710 subjects, a separate validation cohort made up of over 100 different subjects was used. The study combined high-throughput TCR immunosequencing, statistical association of individual TCRs with disease status, and machine learning to predict cytomegalovirus infection status. In a later analysis, previously published TCR beta repertoires from some 640 donors were re-analyzed and high-resolution HLA genotyping was added so that TCR occurrence patterns could be studied. In the later analysis, no new phenotypic data were used to find candidate immune exposures; instead, reliance was placed on TCR beta sequences and their occurrence across donors. An earlier analysis of several hundred of the donors applied high-throughput TCR beta sequencing to assess whether each TCR beta V gene segment acted as functional or pseudogenic. Donor age, sex, ethnicity and CMV serostatus were compiled alongside the repertoire data. A later genetic analysis took genome-wide SNP genotypes for about three fifths of the roughly 670 donors and used that subset as a discovery cohort. All discovery cohort repertoires had been generated using a single sequencing platform. HLA typing covered class I and class II loci at four-digit resolution. The number of typed donors differed by locus: roughly 629-630 for A, B, C, DRB1 and DQB1; 522 for DQA1; 600 to 610 for DPA1; and roughly 490 for DPB1. Because of strong linkage in the cohort, four to six DR-DQ haplotypes were treated as single units for association and clustering. On average, roughly 240,000 unique TCR beta nucleotide sequences were sequenced per donor among fewer than 500 genotyped donors of the cohort, with roughly 18% of those sequences being non-productive. Broader findings and caveats from the paper: A further reported finding was that TCR beta sequences accurately predicted the HLA-A and HLA-B alleles for most subjects in the first cohort. CMV serostatus was the only immune exposure information available for the cohort. The study listed 164 TCR beta chains as associated with cytomegalovirus. In vitro tests confirmed that three of the cytomegalovirus-associated TCR beta chains recognize cytomegalovirus antigens. Because counts were too low, roughly 18 rarely observed V segments, including chromosome 9 orphons, were left out of the earlier analysis of 500 to 650 of the donors. A later analysis associated about 16,000 TCR beta sequences with specific HLA alleles at a false discovery rate of 0.05. A later genetic analysis reported fewer N-insertions in productive TCRs among donors in an Asian-associated ancestry cluster than the roughly 700-donor mean. Roughly uniform sequencing depth across donors was assumed in presence/absence analyses, although this assumption may not hold. Because HLA typing was unavailable for some donors at each locus, only the typed subset was used in association tests. The classifier was reported to diagnose cytomegalovirus status with high specificity and sensitivity in both the original and validation cohorts. When HLA alleles, especially DR and DQ, strongly co-occurred, TCR associations were difficult to assign to individual alleles. According to the authors, the approach could potentially be generalized to other disease states and immunological phenotypes. Correlated functional status among segregating V segments might be attributable to linkage disequilibrium, but an unknown experimental factor could not be ruled out. In a later analysis, HLA-associated TCR beta chains showed more clonal expansion and lower generation probabilities than non-associated chains that were equally common. A group of highly shared sequence variants was considered likely to be a technical artifact of the sequencing pipeline. Only TCR beta chains were sequenced in this cohort, and the absence of alpha or paired-chain data limited detectable features. A later analysis found that most CMV-associated TCR beta chains appeared HLA-restricted, with HLA associations seemingly driven largely by CMV exposure. Across donors, most TCR sequences were observed very rarely, whereas some public TCRs were present in many individuals. According to a later analysis, TCR association rates differed among HLA loci, with DRB1 alleles showing the most associated TCRs and HLA-C alleles showing the fewest. An earlier analysis of approximately 600 of the donors showed that most TCR beta V segments appeared in productive rearrangements either about 87% or about 30% of the time, which broadly matched IMGT annotations. In a later genetic analysis, a missense DCLRE1C variant was associated with V-gene and J-gene trimming of TCR beta chains, and the association was replicated in an independent cohort. According to a later analysis, parvovirus B19, influenza, CMV and Epstein-Barr virus appeared linked to several top co-occurrence clusters.

The TCR was taken from a man aged 35 to 55 in good health and CMV-seronegative. Sequenced sample: PBMCs.

CDR3 loop: CASSPGGAQNTEAFF. The DNA sequence is as follows: TGTGCCAGCTCACCTGGGGGCGCCCAGAACACTGAAGCTTTCTTT. Recombination linked TRBV18 to TRBJ1-1; the D region possibly corresponds to TRBD1 (6 bases align). The CDR3 measures 15 amino acids from cysteine to phenylalanine. Just the 45-base CDR3 DNA is kept, in frame starting at base 1. According to the germline V gene, CDR1 reads KGHSH and CDR2 reads LQKENI. V gives up 3 bases and J gives up 1 base, and the segment between their germline ends measures 12 bases.